The rows below give T cell receptor beta chains drawn from one sample of a study of control samples from healthy donors and cancer patients. Clones were sequenced by immunoSEQ multiplex PCR, and TCRdb holds only the in-frame ones, with some missing. Here the sample spans about 250,000 clones, over 70% being singletons. The source material was PBMCs. The receptor source for this set is a woman aged 55-69 years with lung cancer. Each CDR3 is given with its conserved first and last residue. The D gene is left open where the match is weak. Only part of the rows carry a size: once, few, many, or a class if the clone is expanded.

j_call: TRBJ1-2
clone_size: few
v_call: TRBV12-3/TRBV12-4
d_call: TRBD1
cdr3_aa: CASSRQGAGGYTF
cdr3_nt: TGTGCCAGCAGTCGGCAGGGGGCGGGTGGCTACACCTTC

j_call: TRBJ2-3
clone_size: -
v_call: TRBV27
d_call: TRBD2
cdr3_aa: CASPLRGGVEDTQYF
cdr3_nt: TGTGCCAGCCCCCTACGCGGGGGGGTAGAAGATACGCAGTATTTT

j_call: TRBJ1-1
clone_size: -
v_call: TRBV3-1/TRBV3-2
d_call: -
cdr3_aa: CASSPDGNTEAFF
cdr3_nt: TGTGCCAGCAGTCCCGACGGGAACACTGAAGCTTTCTTT

j_call: TRBJ2-1
clone_size: -
v_call: TRBV7-9
d_call: -
cdr3_aa: CASSLEGFSYNEQFF
cdr3_nt: TGTGCCAGCAGCTTAGAGGGTTTCAGCTACAATGAGCAGTTCTTC

j_call: TRBJ2-5
clone_size: -
v_call: TRBV6-2/TRBV6-3
d_call: TRBD2
cdr3_aa: CASSYSGLAGGMETQYF
cdr3_nt: TGTGCCAGCAGTTACTCGGGACTAGCGGGGGGCATGGAGACCCAGTACTTC

j_call: TRBJ2-5
clone_size: -
v_call: TRBV7-3
d_call: -
cdr3_aa: CASSLSASGWETQYF
cdr3_nt: TGTGCCAGCAGCTTATCCGCTTCTGGATGGGAGACCCAGTACTTC

j_call: TRBJ2-7
clone_size: -
v_call: TRBV19
d_call: -
cdr3_aa: CASSDGQTYEQYF
cdr3_nt: TGTGCCAGTAGTGACGGACAGACCTACGAGCAGTACTTC

j_call: TRBJ2-5
clone_size: -
v_call: TRBV4-1
d_call: TRBD1
cdr3_aa: CASSQDRGTGDEETQYF
cdr3_nt: TGCGCCAGCAGTCAAGATCGAGGGACAGGGGATGAGGAGACCCAGTACTTC

j_call: TRBJ2-1
clone_size: -
v_call: TRBV11-2
d_call: TRBD2
cdr3_aa: CASSSRGLAGGSSYNEQFF
cdr3_nt: TGTGCCAGCAGCTCCCGGGGACTAGCGGGAGGGAGCTCCTACAATGAGCAGTTCTTC

j_call: TRBJ2-1
clone_size: few
v_call: TRBV7-9
d_call: TRBD2
cdr3_aa: CASSSTSGGYYEQFF
cdr3_nt: TGTGCCAGCAGCTCTACTAGCGGGGGGTACTATGAGCAGTTCTTC

j_call: TRBJ1-2
clone_size: once
v_call: TRBV19
d_call: -
cdr3_aa: CASSIVPGNGYTF
cdr3_nt: TGTGCCAGTAGTATAGTCCCAGGAAATGGCTACACCTTC

j_call: TRBJ1-2
clone_size: few
v_call: TRBV6-5
d_call: TRBD1
cdr3_aa: CATGQGVQIGYTF
cdr3_nt: TGCGCCACGGGACAGGGGGTCCAGATCGGCTACACCTTC

j_call: TRBJ2-3
clone_size: -
v_call: TRBV6-6
d_call: TRBD1
cdr3_aa: CASSERDRGTDTQYF
cdr3_nt: TGTGCCAGCAGTGAGCGGGACAGGGGCACAGATACGCAGTATTTT

j_call: TRBJ1-3
clone_size: -
v_call: TRBV11-2
d_call: -
cdr3_aa: CASSLERAVAGNTIYF
cdr3_nt: TGTGCCAGCAGCTTAGAGCGGGCAGTTGCCGGAAACACCATATATTTT

j_call: TRBJ2-3
clone_size: -
v_call: TRBV9
d_call: -
cdr3_aa: CASSVQGRGADTQYF
cdr3_nt: TGTGCCAGCAGCGTACAGGGAAGGGGTGCAGATACGCAGTATTTT

j_call: TRBJ2-1
clone_size: -
v_call: TRBV9
d_call: TRBD2
cdr3_aa: CASSPRLAGGHNEQFF
cdr3_nt: TGTGCCAGCAGCCCCCGACTAGCGGGAGGGCACAATGAGCAGTTCTTC

j_call: TRBJ2-5
clone_size: -
v_call: TRBV7-9
d_call: -
cdr3_aa: CASSPIEDSLQETQYF
cdr3_nt: TGTGCCAGCAGCCCGATAGAGGACAGTCTGCAAGAGACCCAGTACTTC

j_call: TRBJ2-5
clone_size: -
v_call: TRBV6-5
d_call: -
cdr3_aa: CASSSGVETQYF
cdr3_nt: TGTGCCAGCAGTTCAGGAGTAGAGACCCAGTACTTC

j_call: TRBJ2-3
clone_size: -
v_call: TRBV24-1
d_call: TRBD2
cdr3_aa: CATSDPLAGVTDTQYF
cdr3_nt: TGTGCCACCAGTGACCCACTAGCGGGTGTCACAGATACGCAGTATTTT

j_call: TRBJ1-1
clone_size: -
v_call: TRBV2
d_call: -
cdr3_aa: CASRADGNTEAFF
cdr3_nt: TGTGCCAGCAGAGCGGACGGGAACACTGAAGCTTTCTTT

j_call: TRBJ2-3
clone_size: -
v_call: TRBV11-2
d_call: TRBD2
cdr3_aa: CASSLEGLAGGADTQYF
cdr3_nt: TGTGCCAGCAGCTTAGAGGGACTAGCGGGAGGAGCAGATACGCAGTATTTT

j_call: TRBJ1-1
clone_size: once
v_call: TRBV2
d_call: -
cdr3_aa: CASSIEWGNTEAFF
cdr3_nt: TGTGCCAGCAGTATAGAGTGGGGAAACACTGAAGCTTTCTTT

j_call: TRBJ2-3
clone_size: -
v_call: TRBV4-2
d_call: TRBD2
cdr3_aa: CASSQDGRGGTDTQYF
cdr3_nt: TGTGCCAGCAGCCAAGACGGCCGGGGGGGGACAGATACGCAGTATTTT

j_call: TRBJ1-5
clone_size: -
v_call: TRBV15
d_call: -
cdr3_aa: CATSRDPGGNQPQHF
cdr3_nt: TGTGCCACCAGCAGAGACCCCGGGGGCAATCAGCCCCAGCATTTT

j_call: TRBJ2-3
clone_size: -
v_call: TRBV6-2/TRBV6-3
d_call: TRBD1
cdr3_aa: CASSLQGTDTQYF
cdr3_nt: TGTGCCAGCAGCCTACAGGGGACAGATACGCAGTATTTT

j_call: TRBJ2-5
clone_size: -
v_call: TRBV3-1/TRBV3-2
d_call: -
cdr3_aa: CASSQSLETQYF
cdr3_nt: TGTGCCAGCAGCCAATCCCTAGAGACCCAGTACTTC

j_call: TRBJ2-2
clone_size: -
v_call: TRBV5-5
d_call: -
cdr3_aa: CASRWGQMNTGELFF
cdr3_nt: TGTGCCAGCAGATGGGGACAAATGAACACCGGGGAGCTGTTTTTT

j_call: TRBJ2-7
clone_size: -
v_call: TRBV10-3
d_call: -
cdr3_aa: CAIRAGQNYEQYF
cdr3_nt: TGTGCCATCAGAGCGGGACAGAACTACGAGCAGTACTTC

j_call: TRBJ2-3
clone_size: -
v_call: TRBV30
d_call: TRBD1
cdr3_aa: CAWRRGRWTQYF
cdr3_nt: TGTGCCTGGAGGAGGGGGCGATGGACGCAGTATTTT

j_call: TRBJ1-5
clone_size: once
v_call: TRBV19
d_call: -
cdr3_aa: CASSIFIWERGNQPQHF
cdr3_nt: TGTGCCAGTAGTATTTTTATCTGGGAGAGGGGCAATCAGCCCCAGCATTTT

j_call: TRBJ1-3
clone_size: -
v_call: TRBV29-1
d_call: -
cdr3_aa: CSRGDSGNTIYF
cdr3_nt: TGCAGCCGCGGGGACTCTGGAAACACCATATATTTT

j_call: TRBJ1-2
clone_size: once
v_call: TRBV13
d_call: -
cdr3_aa: CASSLGGGVTNYGYTF
cdr3_nt: TGTGCCAGCAGCTTAGGGGGAGGGGTGACTAACTATGGCTACACCTTC

j_call: TRBJ1-5
clone_size: -
v_call: TRBV11-2
d_call: -
cdr3_aa: CASSNSGSNQPQHF
cdr3_nt: TGTGCCAGCAGCAACTCCGGAAGCAATCAGCCCCAGCATTTT